The clone carrying this T cell receptor beta chain occurred a few times. What it recognizes is unknown. The data derive from a study of T cell repertoires in cytomegalovirus infection. Study-wide background: Public TCR beta signatures provided an indication of both CMV infection and a matching HLA type.

Study-level findings and limits: Accumulated public TCR beta family frequency recognized individuals carrying CMV together with the relevant HLA. HLA-C-restricted TCR beta clonotypes specific for CMV led the ex vivo response.

Trimming pared 1 base from V and 0 bases from J, leaving 14 bases between. CDR3 length: 17 amino acids. CDR1 and CDR2 from the germline V gene are LGHNA and YNFKEQ. MiXCR was run by TCRdb on the reads, yielding one entry per CDR3 protein. The sample records some 390,000 distinct CDR3 sequences, about a sixth being singletons. Input material: PBMCs. This clonotype originated in a human donor in good health (CMV status not recorded). Some clones in this sample may be carry-over from other donors' samples. The rearrangement links TRBV4-2 to TRBJ2-3; D is perhaps TRBD2 (6 bases). The CDR3 nucleotides are TGTGCCAGCAGCCAAGGGACGGGAGAGTTTAGCACAGATACGCAGTATTTT. This codes for CASSQGTGEFSTDTQYF.